This TCR beta chain was captured in a study of CD8 T cells in ankylosing spondylitis. Findings of the study overall: A motif of seven or eight highly homologous TCR beta variants was seen as apparently characteristic of ankylosing spondylitis blood. Within matched ankylosing spondylitis synovial fluid, disease-linked clones were reportedly significantly enriched.

TCRdb processed the 5' RACE reads anew with MiXCR; each CDR3 protein has one entry. The sample shows tens of thousands of distinct CDR3 sequences, more than 5.5% of them seen only once. Comment on this clonotype: Its antigen is as yet unknown.

CDR3 length: 15 residues. Trimming cost V 8 bases and J 5 bases, with 19 bases left between them. Germline-derived CDR1 and CDR2 are MNHNS and SASEGT. This TCR was recovered from a male donor with ankylosing spondylitis. This chain connects TRBV6-1 to TRBJ1-5; D not resolved. Source material: synovial fluid, either unsorted or a sorted T cell fraction (not recorded which). The CDR3 spells CASDRYTPSHQPQHF. The DNA for the CDR3 is TGTGCCAGCGACCGATATACCCCCTCCCATCAGCCCCAGCATTTT.